The T cell receptor (beta chain) under discussion was sequenced for a study of blood T cell repertoires in COVID-19. Sequencing used immunoSEQ multiplex PCR; TCRdb keeps in-frame clones, though not all of them. Of some 98,000 clones in the sample, 65% to 90% were seen once. The source of this sequence is a man in his sixties or seventies with active or convalescent COVID-19. The sample comprised peripheral blood.

The CDR3 here is CASSQESRTSGSTGELFF. The CDR3 DNA reads as TGCGCCAGCAGCCAAGAATCGAGGACTAGCGGTTCCACCGGGGAGCTGTTTTTT. V is TRBV4-1 and J is TRBJ2-2; 10 positions agree with TRBD2. V shed 0 bases and J 4 bases; nucleotides not matched to a gene: 8. This CDR3 spans 18 amino acids. Germline V gene sequence: CDR1 MGHRA, CDR2 YSYEKL.